This TCR beta chain originates from a study of T cell responses to AZD1222 COVID-19 vaccine. TCRdb's table, derived via immunoSEQ multiplex PCR, lists solely in-frame clones and lacks some. Among 120,000 or so clones listed, 90% were seen once. On this clone itself: What it binds is unknown.

The study's findings and limits: Close to half of all spike-specific TCRs reportedly target regions of the variants that are unmutated. Spike was spanned by vaccine-associated CD4 TCRs, which were dominant at 160-218 and 743-854.

The CDR3 spans 12 residues. The V gene lost 9 bases and the J gene lost 1 base, with 7 bases spanning the gap. Sequenced here: peripheral blood, sampled 28 days after the second dose of the MenACWY control vaccine. This TCR derives from an adult who received the MenACWY meningococcal vaccine as a control. The rearrangement uses TRBV12-3 or TRBV12-4 and TRBJ1-3, with D possibly TRBD1 on 6 matching bases. The CDR3 is CASGQSGNTIYF. The CDR3, as DNA: TGTGCCAGTGGACAGTCTGGAAACACCATATATTTT.